The 16 T cell receptor beta chains below all came from one sample that was sequenced in a study of low-dose radiotherapy and immunotherapy resistance in tumors. With TRAV- and TRBV-specific primers, first-strand cDNA was made, covering the alpha and beta chains. TCRs were amplified for roughly 20 PCR cycles with a constant-region primer and V-primer adapter. TCRdb processed the reads anew with MiXCR; each CDR3 protein has one entry. This table has 13,000 or so distinct CDR3 sequences, 60% to 80% appearing once. The receptors were sampled from a human donor with advanced metastatic prostate, ovarian, gallbladder or colorectal cancer (not recorded which). This table probably holds off-target reads from a library built for another chain.

J is TRBJ2-5 and V is TRBV9; D call uncertain. The CDR3 runs to 15 residues. The V gene lost 2 bases and the J gene lost 7 bases, with 18 bases spanning the gap. Germline values: CDR1 SGDLS, CDR2 YYNGEE. CDR3 residues: CASSVGPESLGTQYF. For the CDR3, the DNA is TGTGCCAGCAGCGTCGGACCCGAAAGCCTGGGGACCCAGTACTTC.

This chain links TRBV11-3 with TRBJ2-1; TRBD1 agrees at 7 bases. The CDR3 covers 15 residues. The J segment lost 2 bases and the V segment lost 1 base, leaving 2 bases of the junction unmatched. Germline V gives CDR1 SGHNT, CDR2 YENEEA. As DNA, the CDR3 is TGTGCCAGCAGCTTAGGGGACAGTACCTACAATGAGCAGTTCTTC. Translating gives CASSLGDSTYNEQFF.

V is TRBV12-3 or TRBV12-4 and J is TRBJ2-3, with a tentative D call TRBD1 (5 bases). V lost 5 bases to trimming and J lost 13 bases, with 13 bases between them. The length of the CDR3 is 11 residues. The CDR3 DNA is TGTGCCAGCAGTCACCAGGGTGGGGAGTATTTT. Protein sequence: CASSHQGGEYF.

This rearrangement joins TRBV11-3 to TRBJ2-1; the D gene is possibly TRBD2 (6 bases). The CDR3 sequence is 14 residues long. Trimming took 4 bases from V and 9 from J, leaving 16 bases between them. CDR1 is SGHNT and CDR2 is YENEEA in the germline V gene. In DNA form, the CDR3 reads TGTGCCAGCAGCTCACACGGGGGAAGCGTTGAGCAGTTCTTC. Translation gives CASSSHGGSVEQFF. Variable domain in full (rest from reference TRBV11-3 and TRBJ2-1): EAGVVQSPRYKIIEKKQPVAFWCNPISGHNTLYWYLQNLGQGPELLIRYENEEAVDDSQLPKDRFSAERLKGVDSTLKIQPAELGDSAVYLCASSSHGGSVEQFFGPGTRLTVL.

V and J are TRBV11-1 and TRBJ2-7, with D possibly being TRBD1 or TRBD2 (5 bases each). The V end lost 1 base, the J end lost 0 bases, and 10 bases lay between the germline ends. CDR1 and CDR2 (germline): SGHAT, FQDESV (reference sequence). The CDR3 is made up of 15 amino acids. In nucleotides, the CDR3 is TGTGCCAGCAGCTTAGAGGGACGGAGCTCCTACGAGCAGTACTTC. Translating gives CASSLEGRSSYEQYF.

The chain couples TRBV6-4 to TRBJ2-3; no clear D. Germline lookup yields CDR1 MRHNA and CDR2 SNTAGT. This CDR3 comprises 14 residues. V was pared by 4 bases and J by 6 bases, with 14 bases between. CDR3 in amino acids: CASSGGLTQDTQYF. The DNA of the CDR3 is TGTGCCAGCAGTGGTGGGCTGACCCAGGATACGCAGTATTTT.

The gene calls are TRBV7-2 and TRBJ2-2; no reliable D call. The CDR3 sequence is 15 residues long. Germline-derived CDR1 and CDR2 are SGHTA and FQGNSA. Trimming stripped 3 bases from V and 1 base from J, with 9 bases between. The CDR3 DNA sequence: TGTGCCAGCAGCTTCATGATTGGGAACACCGGGGAGCTGTTTTTT. Translating it yields CASSFMIGNTGELFF.

This clonotype appeared a few times. The V call is TRBV11-3, the J call TRBJ2-3, with TRBD2 matching 9 bases. The CDR3 has 16 amino acids. V gave up 6 bases and J gave up 6 bases; unmatched junction bases: 13. Germline CDR1 reads SGHNT; CDR2 reads YENEEA. Here the CDR3 reads CASRSDRRGGVDTQYF. The CDR3 bases are TGTGCCAGCAGGTCAGACCGGCGGGGGGGCGTGGATACGCAGTATTTT.

This clonotype is deemed medium-sized. One end of the junction fails to match germline, which may point to a read error. J is TRBJ1-6 and V is TRBV13; D remains unclear. Germline V gene data show CDR1 as PRHDT and CDR2 as FYEKMQ (reference sequence). The CDR3 contains 13 residues. DNA for the CDR3: TGTGCAATGAGAGCAACCAATGCAGGCAAATCAACCTTT. Translation gives CAMRATNAGKSTF.

The rearrangement links TRBV20-1 to TRBJ2-4; tentatively, D is TRBD1 or TRBD2 (5 bases each). The V gene lost 0 bases and the J gene lost 1 base, with 7 bases spanning the gap. This CDR3 contains 14 residues. The V gene's germline CDR1 is DFQATT and CDR2 SNEGSKA (reference sequence). CDR3 nucleotide sequence: TGCAGTGCTAGAGATTGGGGGGCCAAAAACATTCAGTACTTC. Translating it yields CSARDWGAKNIQYF.

The genes are TRBV14 and TRBJ1-2; D call uncertain. With 3 bases removed from V and 7 bases from J, the gap between germline ends came to 9 bases. The CDR3 loop spans 12 amino acids. Germline V gene lookup returns CDR1 SGHDN and CDR2 FVKESK. The CDR3 sequence is CASSQVDLGYTF. The DNA for the CDR3 is TGTGCCAGCAGCCAGGTAGACCTTGGCTACACCTTC.

This clonotype has only a few counts. This rearrangement joins TRBV2 to TRBJ1-2; the match to TRBD1 covers 8 bases. J gave up 4 bases and V 6 bases, and 7 bases lay outside the gene matches. In germline, CDR1 is SNHLY, CDR2 FYNNEI. The CDR3 extends over 14 amino acids. CDR3 sequence (DNA): TGTGCCAGCAGGGCGACAGGGGCCCCCTATGGCTACACCTTC. Protein sequence: CASRATGAPYGYTF.

This clonotype was seen only a few times. The chain carries TRBV4-1 and TRBJ2-7; no clear D gene. The CDR3 has 14 amino acids. The germline CDR1 and CDR2 sequences are MGHRA and YSYEKL. Trimming cost V 4 bases and J 6 bases, with 16 bases left between them. Here the CDR3 reads CASSLLQGLREQYF. CDR3 DNA sequence: TGCGCCAGCAGCCTCCTCCAAGGGCTCCGCGAGCAGTACTTC.

The chain employs TRBV15 and TRBJ2-7; D may correspond to TRBD1 or TRBD2 (6 bases each). Trimming removed 0 bases at V and 6 bases at J, with 15 bases between. CDR3 length equals 15 residues. In germline, CDR1 is LNHNV, CDR2 YYDKDF (reference sequence). The CDR3 reads CATSRDKGGLGEQYF. CDR3 DNA: TGTGCCACCAGCAGAGATAAGGGGGGTCTTGGCGAGCAGTACTTC.

The genes are TRBV10-3 and TRBJ2-2; TRBD1 agrees at 11 bases. This CDR3 is 16 amino acids long. The J segment lost 3 bases and the V segment lost 5 bases, leaving 5 bases of the junction unmatched. The germline V gene encodes CDR1 ENHRY and CDR2 SYGVKD. CDR3 in amino acids: CAISPGTGGDTGELFF. DNA for the CDR3: TGTGCCATCAGTCCCGGGACAGGGGGTGACACCGGGGAGCTGTTTTTT.

The CDR3 DNA reads as TGTGCCAGCAGCTTCGCTAGCGGCCAAGAGACCCAGTACTTC. Encoded protein: CASSFASGQETQYF. The V call is TRBV5-6, the J call TRBJ2-5; 7 positions agree with TRBD2. The germline CDR1 and CDR2 sequences are SGHDT and YYEEEE. This CDR3 is 14 amino acids long. V lost 2 bases, J lost 1 base, and 2 bases stayed unmatched.